This T cell receptor (beta chain) originates from a study of blood T cells in healthy people across ages. Turning to this clonotype: Its antigen remains unidentified.

Study outcomes and limitations: Across the age range, TCR beta diversity per million T cells fell in a roughly linear way.

With a J-beta primer mix and a sample-barcoded 5' primer, a second PCR ran roughly 7 to 11 cycles. One entry per CDR3 protein, called by TCRdb with MiXCR from the 5' RACE reads. The data contain some 1.7 million distinct CDR3 sequences, 28% of them singletons. The length of the CDR3 is 17 residues. CDR1 and CDR2 (germline): PRHDT, FYEKMQ (reference sequence). V dropped 2 bases and J dropped 1; count of bases not matched to a gene: 7. This rearrangement joins TRBV13 to TRBJ2-7, with 11 bases that match TRBD2. Sample: blood. The receptor's source is a woman aged 25 to 45 in good health. The CDR3 bases are TGTGCCAGCAGCTTATCTCCGGGGACTAGCGGATCCTACGAGCAGTACTTC. As protein: CASSLSPGTSGSYEQYF.